This TCR beta chain was captured in a study of T cell repertoires in cytomegalovirus infection. The overall study: It was the public TCR beta signatures that indicated both CMV infection and matching HLA type.

Between the trimmed V and J ends, which lost 2 bases and 6 bases, there was a span of 11 bases. Germline lookup yields CDR1 SEHNR and CDR2 FQNEAQ (reference sequence). The CDR3 runs 14 residues. TCRdb passed the reads through MiXCR, listing each CDR3 protein once. The sample holds 680,000 or so distinct CDR3 sequences; 35% to 40% are singletons and the top ten take 2.8%. General study results and limits: The cumulative frequency of public TCR beta families identified carriers of CMV plus the relevant HLA. The study found HLA-C-restricted CMV-specific TCR beta clonotypes dominating the ex vivo response.

A word on this clonotype: Its antigen is as yet unknown.

The sample was PBMCs. The TCR sequence derives from a human donor in good health (CMV status not recorded). Some clones in this sample may be carry-over from other donors' samples. This chain uses TRBV7-9 with TRBJ2-4; the D is unclear. The CDR3 reads CASSLIGPGNIQYF. In DNA form, the CDR3 reads TGTGCCAGCAGCTTAATCGGGCCTGGAAACATTCAGTACTTC.